Included here is one T cell receptor beta chain sequence, with context. Its antigen is unknown. This sample is drawn from a study of PD-L1 blockade in urothelial cancer. Study information: Patients began atezolizumab, 1,200 mg intravenously every 3 weeks, in the mid-2010s. Broader study findings: A below-median TCR clonality in blood before treatment predicted better survival.

This CDR3 spans 14 amino acids. J gave up 4 bases and V 6 bases, and 7 bases lay outside the gene matches. From germline, CDR1 is LNHNV and CDR2 YYDKDF (reference sequence). Time point reported: peripheral blood 6 weeks after treatment start. Metastatic or locally advanced urothelial carcinoma was present in the patients. Sequenced by immunoSEQ multiplex PCR; TCRdb stores in-frame clones only, minus some. The data hold more than 95,000 clones, with about 82% observed a single time. Sequencing used PBMCs, obtained around atezolizumab (anti-PD-L1) treatment. The chain uses TRBV15 and TRBJ2-5, with 8 positions matching TRBD2. This sequence was found in a man aged 50-59 years with urothelial cancer. CDR3 coding DNA: TGTGCCACCAGTCGTCGGGGGGGTACAGAGACCCAGTACTTC. Encoded protein: CATSRRGGTETQYF.